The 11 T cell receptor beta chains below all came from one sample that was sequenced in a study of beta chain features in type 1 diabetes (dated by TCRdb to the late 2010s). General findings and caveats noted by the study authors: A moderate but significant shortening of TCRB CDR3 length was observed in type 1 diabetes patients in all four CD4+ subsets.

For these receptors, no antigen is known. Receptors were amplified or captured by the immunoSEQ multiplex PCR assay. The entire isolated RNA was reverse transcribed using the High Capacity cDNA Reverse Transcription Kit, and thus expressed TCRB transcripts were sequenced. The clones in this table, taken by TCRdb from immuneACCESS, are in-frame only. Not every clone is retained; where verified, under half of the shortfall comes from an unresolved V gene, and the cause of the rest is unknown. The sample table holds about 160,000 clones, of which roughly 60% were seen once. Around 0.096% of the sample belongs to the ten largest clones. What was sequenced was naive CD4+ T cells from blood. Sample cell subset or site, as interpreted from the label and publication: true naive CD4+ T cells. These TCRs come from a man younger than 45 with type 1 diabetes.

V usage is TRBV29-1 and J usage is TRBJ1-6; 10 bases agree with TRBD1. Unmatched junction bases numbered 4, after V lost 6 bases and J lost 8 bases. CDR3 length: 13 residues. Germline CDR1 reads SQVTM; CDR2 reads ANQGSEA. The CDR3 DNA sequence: TGCAGCGTCAAGGACAGGGGGGATTCACCCCTCCACTTT. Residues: CSVKDRGDSPLHF.

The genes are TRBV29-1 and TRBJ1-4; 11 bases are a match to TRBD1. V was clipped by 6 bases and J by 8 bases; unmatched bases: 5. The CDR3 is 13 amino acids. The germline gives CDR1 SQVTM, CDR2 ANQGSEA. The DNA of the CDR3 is TGCAGCGTCGAGGGACAGGGGGAGGAAAAACTGTTTTTT. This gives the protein CSVEGQGEEKLFF. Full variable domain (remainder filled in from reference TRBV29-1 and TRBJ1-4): SAVISQKPSRDICQRGTSLTIQCQVDSQVTMMFWYRQQPGQSLTLIATANQGSEATYESGFVIDKFPISRPNLTFSTLTVSNMSPEDSSIYLCSVEGQGEEKLFFGSGTQLSVL.

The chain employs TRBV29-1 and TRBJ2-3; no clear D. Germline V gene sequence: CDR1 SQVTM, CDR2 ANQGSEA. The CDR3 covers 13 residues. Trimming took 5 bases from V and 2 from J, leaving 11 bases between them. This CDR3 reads CSVRARSTDTQYF. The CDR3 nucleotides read TGCAGCGTTAGGGCTAGATCCACAGATACGCAGTATTTT.

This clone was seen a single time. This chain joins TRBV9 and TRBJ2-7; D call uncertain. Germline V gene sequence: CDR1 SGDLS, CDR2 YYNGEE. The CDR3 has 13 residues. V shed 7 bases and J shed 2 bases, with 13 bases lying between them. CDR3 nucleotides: TGTGCCAGCGCACCAGCCGATACCTACGAGCAGTACTTC. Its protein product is CASAPADTYEQYF.

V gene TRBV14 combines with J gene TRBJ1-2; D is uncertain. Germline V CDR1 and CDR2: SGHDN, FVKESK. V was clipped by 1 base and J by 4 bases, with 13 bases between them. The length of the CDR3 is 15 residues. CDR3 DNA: TGTGCCAGCAGCCAAGCAACAGCAGTCGGCTATGGCTACACCTTC. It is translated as CASSQATAVGYGYTF.

The CDR3 here is CASSQDQGRVNEQFF. The CDR3 nucleotides are TGCGCCAGCAGCCAAGACCAGGGCCGCGTCAATGAGCAGTTCTTC. The chain couples TRBV4-3 to TRBJ2-1, with a weak D call TRBD1 (5 bases). Germline values: CDR1 LGHNA, CDR2 YSLEER. This CDR3 contains 15 residues. V was clipped by 0 bases and J by 6 bases, with 12 bases between them.

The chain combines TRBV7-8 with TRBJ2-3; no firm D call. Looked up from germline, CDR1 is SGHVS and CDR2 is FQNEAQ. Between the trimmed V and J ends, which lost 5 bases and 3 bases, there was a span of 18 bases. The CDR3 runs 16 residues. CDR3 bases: TGTGCCAGCAGCACGAGTGTGTTGACTGGGACAGATACGCAGTATTTT. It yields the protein CASSTSVLTGTDTQYF.

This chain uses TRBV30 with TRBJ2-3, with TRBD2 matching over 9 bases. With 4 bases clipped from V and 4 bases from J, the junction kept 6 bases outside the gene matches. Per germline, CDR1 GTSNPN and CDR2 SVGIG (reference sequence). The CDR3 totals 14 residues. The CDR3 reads CAWTTGLAPDTQYF. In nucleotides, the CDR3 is TGTGCCTGGACCACGGGACTAGCCCCAGATACGCAGTATTTT. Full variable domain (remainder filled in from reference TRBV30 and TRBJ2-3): SQTIHQWPATLVQPVGSPLSLECTVEGTSNPNLYWYRQAAGRGLQLLFYSVGIGQISSEVPQNLSASRPQDRQFILSSKKLLLSDSGFYLCAWTTGLAPDTQYFGPGTRLTVL.

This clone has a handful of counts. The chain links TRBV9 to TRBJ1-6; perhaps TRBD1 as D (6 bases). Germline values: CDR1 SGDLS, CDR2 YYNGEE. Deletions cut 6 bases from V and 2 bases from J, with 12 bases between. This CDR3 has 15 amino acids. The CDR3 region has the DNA TGTGCCAGCACCCCACAGGGTGCCTATAATTCACCCCTCCACTTT. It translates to CASTPQGAYNSPLHF. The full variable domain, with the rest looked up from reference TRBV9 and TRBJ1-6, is DSGVTQTPKHLITATGQRVTLRCSPRSGDLSVYWYQQSLDQGLQFLIQYYNGEERAKGNILERFSAQQFPDLHSELNLSSLELGDSALYFCASTPQGAYNSPLHFGNGTRLTVT.

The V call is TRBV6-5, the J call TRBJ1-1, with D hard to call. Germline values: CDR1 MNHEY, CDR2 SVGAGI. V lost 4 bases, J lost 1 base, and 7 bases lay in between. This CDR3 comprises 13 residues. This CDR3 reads CASSLHGNTEAFF. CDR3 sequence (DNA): TGTGCCAGCAGTTTACATGGGAACACTGAAGCTTTCTTT.

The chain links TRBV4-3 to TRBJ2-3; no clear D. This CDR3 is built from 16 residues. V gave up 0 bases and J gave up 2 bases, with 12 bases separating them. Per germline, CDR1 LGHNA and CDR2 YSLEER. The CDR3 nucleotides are TGCGCCAGCAGCCAAGAAGGTGCGAGACTCACAGATACGCAGTATTTT. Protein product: CASSQEGARLTDTQYF.